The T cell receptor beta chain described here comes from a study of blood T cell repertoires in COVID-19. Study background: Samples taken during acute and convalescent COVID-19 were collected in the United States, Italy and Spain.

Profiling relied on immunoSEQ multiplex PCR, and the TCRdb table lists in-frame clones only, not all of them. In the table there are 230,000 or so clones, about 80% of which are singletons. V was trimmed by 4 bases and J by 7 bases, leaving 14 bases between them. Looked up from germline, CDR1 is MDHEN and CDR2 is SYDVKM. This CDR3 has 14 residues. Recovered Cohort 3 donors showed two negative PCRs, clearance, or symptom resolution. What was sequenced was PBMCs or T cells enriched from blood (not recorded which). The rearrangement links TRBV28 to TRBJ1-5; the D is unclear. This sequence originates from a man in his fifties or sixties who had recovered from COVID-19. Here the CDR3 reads CASSSVKKTQPQHF. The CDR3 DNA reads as TGTGCCAGCAGTTCAGTAAAGAAAACCCAGCCCCAGCATTTT.